The 5 T cell receptor beta chains listed next were all sequenced from one sample in a study of T cells in Graves' hyperthyroidism and ophthalmopathy. Amplified TCR beta CDR3 regions came from RNA transcripts. Using the HTBI primer set, a first-round RT-PCR was run on the TCR CDR3. TCRdb re-derived calls from the multiplex PCR reads in MiXCR, one entry per CDR3 protein. The data contain approximately 600,000 distinct CDR3 sequences, approximately 14% of them seen just once; the ten biggest clones take up about 7%. Sequenced input: blood. These receptors were obtained from a woman aged 18 to 35 with Graves' ophthalmopathy.

V and J are TRBV6-5 and TRBJ1-6, with TRBD1 identical over 9 bases. V gave up 2 bases and J gave up 7 bases; unmatched junction bases: 3. The CDR3 has 15 amino acids. Per the germline V gene, CDR1 is MNHEY and CDR2 is SVGAGI. CDR3: CASSYLGTGNSPLHF. CDR3 bases: TGTGCCAGCAGTTACCTCGGGACAGGGAATTCACCCCTCCACTTT.

In its sample, this clonotype was seen a few times. An end of the junction differs from the germline gene, which may be a read error. The V gene is TRBV7-7, the J gene TRBJ2-2; 8 bases agree with TRBD2. The CDR3 loop spans 16 amino acids. Germline values: CDR1 SSHAT, CDR2 FNYEAQ (reference sequence). CDR3 sequence: CASSLDSTSGFGELFF. CDR3 in DNA: TGTGCTAGCAGCTTAGATAGTACTAGCGGCTTCGGGGAGCTGTTTTTT.

The CDR3 sequence: CASSLGTGFHEQYF. The CDR3 nucleotides read TGTGCCAGCAGTCTCGGGACAGGGTTCCACGAGCAGTACTTC. The chain combines TRBV12-3 or TRBV12-4 with TRBJ2-7; 9 bases match TRBD1. CDR3 length: 14 amino acids. V was clipped by 5 bases and J by 5 bases; unmatched bases: 7.

This clonotype was counted many times. The CDR3 loop reads CASSSYRASEQYF. The CDR3 DNA sequence: TGTGCCAGCAGTTCCTACAGGGCCTCCGAGCAGTACTTC. The chain uses TRBV12-3 or TRBV12-4 and TRBJ2-7; tentative D call: TRBD1 (6 bases). Trimming took 4 bases from V and 6 from J, leaving 13 bases between them. The CDR3 has 13 amino acids.

This clonotype was detected only a few times. The V gene is TRBV24-1, the J gene TRBJ2-2; 13 bases are a match to TRBD2. The CDR3 has 16 amino acids. V dropped 10 bases and J dropped 0; count of bases not matched to a gene: 4. CDR1 is KGHDR, CDR2 SFDVKD, per germline. The DNA for the CDR3 is TGTGCCACGCGGACTAGCGGGAGCCCGAACACCGGGGAGCTGTTTTTT. Its translation: CATRTSGSPNTGELFF.